This T cell receptor beta chain derives from a study of T cells after yellow fever vaccination. The CDR3 loop spans 15 amino acids. CDR1 is SGHRS and CDR2 is YFSETQ in the germline V gene. Trimming took 3 bases from V and 0 from J; bases not matched to a gene: 6. TCRdb re-called the 5' RACE reads with MiXCR, one entry per CDR3 protein. The top ten clones hold just under 15% of a sample with 500,000 to 650,000 distinct CDR3 sequences, 9% to 15% of them seen once. The sequence was obtained from a young man who received the YFV17D yellow fever vaccine. This sequence joins TRBV5-1 and TRBJ2-7; 7 bases are a match to TRBD2. The specimen comprised PBMCs, sampled on the day of the yellow fever booster vaccination. The CDR3 region is CASSYGRGGSYEQYF. CDR3 DNA: TGCGCCAGCAGCTACGGCCGCGGGGGCTCCTACGAGCAGTACTTC. The full variable domain, completed using reference TRBV5-1 and TRBJ2-7, is KAGVTQTPRYLIKTRGQQVTLSCSPISGHRSVSWYQQTPGQGLQFLFEYFSETQRNKGNFPGRFSGRQFSNSRSEMNVSTLELGDSALYLCASSYGRGGSYEQYFGPGTRLTVT.